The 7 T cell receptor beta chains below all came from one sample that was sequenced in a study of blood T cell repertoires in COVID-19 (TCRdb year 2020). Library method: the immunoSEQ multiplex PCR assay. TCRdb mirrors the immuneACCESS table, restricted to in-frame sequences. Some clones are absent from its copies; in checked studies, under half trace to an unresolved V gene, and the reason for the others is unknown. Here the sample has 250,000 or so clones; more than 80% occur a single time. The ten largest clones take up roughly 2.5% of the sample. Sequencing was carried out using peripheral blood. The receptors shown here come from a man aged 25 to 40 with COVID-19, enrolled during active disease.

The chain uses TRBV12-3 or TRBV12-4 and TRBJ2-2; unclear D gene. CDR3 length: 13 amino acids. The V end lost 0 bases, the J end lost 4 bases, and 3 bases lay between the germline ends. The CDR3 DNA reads TGTGCCAGCAGTTTAGCGGCCACCGGGGAGCTGTTTTTT. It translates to CASSLAATGELFF.

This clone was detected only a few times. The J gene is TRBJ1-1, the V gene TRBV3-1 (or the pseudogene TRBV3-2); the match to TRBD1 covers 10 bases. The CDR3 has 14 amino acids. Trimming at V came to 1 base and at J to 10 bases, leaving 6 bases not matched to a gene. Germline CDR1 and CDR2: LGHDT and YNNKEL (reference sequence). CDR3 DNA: TGTGCCAGCAGCCAAGGGACAGGGGGGATCGGAGCTTTCTTT. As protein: CASSQGTGGIGAFF.

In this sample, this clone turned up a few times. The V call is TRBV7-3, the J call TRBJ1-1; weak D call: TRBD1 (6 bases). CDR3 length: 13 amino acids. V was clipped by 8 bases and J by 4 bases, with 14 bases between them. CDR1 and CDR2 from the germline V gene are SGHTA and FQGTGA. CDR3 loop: CASGQQGTTEAFF. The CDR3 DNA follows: TGTGCCAGCGGCCAACAGGGTACCACTGAAGCTTTCTTT.

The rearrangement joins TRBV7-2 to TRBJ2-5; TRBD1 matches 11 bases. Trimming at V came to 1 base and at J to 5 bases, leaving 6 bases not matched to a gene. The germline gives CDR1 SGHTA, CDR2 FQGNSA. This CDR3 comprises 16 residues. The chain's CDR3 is CASSLVKGQGGETQYF. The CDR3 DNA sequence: TGTGCCAGCAGCTTAGTAAAGGGACAGGGGGGGGAGACCCAGTACTTC. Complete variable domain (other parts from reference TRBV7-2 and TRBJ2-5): GAGVSQSPSNKVTEKGKDVELRCDPISGHTALYWYRQSLGQGLEFLIYFQGNSAPDKSGLPSDRFSAERTGGSVSTLTIQRTQQEDSAVYLCASSLVKGQGGETQYFGPGTRLLVL.

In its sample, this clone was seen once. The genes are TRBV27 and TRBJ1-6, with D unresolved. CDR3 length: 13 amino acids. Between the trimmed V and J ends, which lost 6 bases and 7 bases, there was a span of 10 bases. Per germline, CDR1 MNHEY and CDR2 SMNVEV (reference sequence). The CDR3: CASRLTANSPLHF. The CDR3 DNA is TGTGCCAGCAGGCTCACAGCAAATTCACCCCTCCACTTT.

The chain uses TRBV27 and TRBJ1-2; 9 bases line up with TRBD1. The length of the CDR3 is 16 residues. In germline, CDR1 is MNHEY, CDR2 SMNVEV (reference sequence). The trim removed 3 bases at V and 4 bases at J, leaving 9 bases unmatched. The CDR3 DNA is TGTGCCAGCAGTTTTGGGACAGGGAGGCAACCCTATGGCTACACCTTC. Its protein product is CASSFGTGRQPYGYTF.

The CDR3, as DNA: TGTGCCAGCAGCTCTTCAGGGGGAGCGAACACTGAAGCTTTCTTT. It is translated as CASSSSGGANTEAFF. The chain combines TRBV7-3 with TRBJ1-1; 7 bases fit TRBD1. Germline CDR1 reads SGHTA; CDR2 reads FQGTGA. The V gene end was trimmed by 4 bases and the J gene end by 1 base; junction bases not matched to a gene: 6. CDR3 length equals 15 residues.